These 20 T cell receptor beta chains originate from one sample sequenced in a study of control samples from healthy donors and cancer patients. Profiling relied on immunoSEQ multiplex PCR, and the TCRdb table lists in-frame clones only, not all of them. This sample has more than 75,000 clones, with approximately 84% found just once. Sample: PBMCs. These receptors were obtained from a man aged 70-80 years with lung cancer.

J is TRBJ2-7 and V is TRBV2; TRBD1 is a possible D gene (6 bases). Trimming removed 6 bases at V and 4 bases at J, with 22 bases between. The CDR3 runs 16 residues. Germline V gene data show CDR1 as SNHLY and CDR2 as FYNNEI. In nucleotides, the CDR3 is TGTGCCAGCAGAAAAAGATGGGGGACATCAATTTACGAGCAGTACTTC. Its protein product is CASRKRWGTSIYEQYF.

The genes are TRBV19 and TRBJ1-3, with D possibly being TRBD1 (6 bases). The germline V and J ends were trimmed by 4 bases and 2 bases, with 21 bases remaining between them. The CDR3 is 18 residues long. The germline V gene encodes CDR1 LNHDA and CDR2 SQIVND (reference sequence). CDR3 region: CASSTQDLGQGTGNTIYF. The DNA of the CDR3 is TGTGCCAGTAGTACCCAAGATCTCGGTCAGGGGACTGGAAACACCATATATTTT.

The chain carries TRBV11-2 and TRBJ2-7; D gene unclear. The CDR3 loop spans 13 amino acids. V lost 1 base to trimming and J lost 6 bases, with 10 bases between them. Germline CDR1 SGHAT, CDR2 FQNNGV. CDR3 sequence (DNA): TGTGCCAGCAGCTTAGTGATGCCAATCGAGCAGTACTTC. Its protein is CASSLVMPIEQYF. Full variable domain (missing parts from reference TRBV11-2 and TRBJ2-7): EAGVAQSPRYKIIEKRQSVAFWCNPISGHATLYWYQQILGQGPKLLIQFQNNGVVDDSQLPKDRFSAERLKGVDSTLKIQPAKLEDSAVYLCASSLVMPIEQYFGPGTRLTVT.

CDR3 bases: TGTGCCAGCAGCCAATCAGACTGGGGCAGACCTGGGGCCAACGTCCTGACTTTC. Residues: CASSQSDWGRPGANVLTF. The chain couples TRBV7-2 to TRBJ2-6, with D maybe TRBD1 (5 bases). With 5 bases removed from V and 2 bases from J, the gap between germline ends came to 19 bases. Germline lookup yields CDR1 SGHTA and CDR2 FQGNSA. The CDR3 sequence is 18 residues long.

The genes are TRBV11-2 and TRBJ1-6, with 7 nucleotides matching TRBD1. Germline CDR1 SGHAT, CDR2 FQNNGV. V dropped 5 bases and J dropped 5; count of bases not matched to a gene: 12. The CDR3 totals 17 residues. DNA of the CDR3: TGTGCCAGCAGCCGTTTACCGGGACAGTTAAATAATTCACCCCTCCACTTT. Its translation: CASSRLPGQLNNSPLHF.

This rearrangement joins TRBV11-2 to TRBJ2-5; D unclear. The germline V gene encodes CDR1 SGHAT and CDR2 FQNNGV. This CDR3 has 14 amino acids. The V end lost 5 bases, the J end lost 5 bases, and 15 bases lay between the germline ends. DNA for the CDR3: TGTGCCAGCAGCATTTTTAGCTGGTCGGAGACCCAGTACTTC. Protein sequence: CASSIFSWSETQYF.

The V call is TRBV2, the J call TRBJ2-5; TRBD1 is a possible D gene (6 bases). The ends were cut back, 5 bases at V and 0 bases at J, with 7 bases in the middle. The CDR3 loop spans 13 amino acids. In germline, CDR1 is SNHLY, CDR2 FYNNEI. The CDR3 reads CASSQGYQETQYF. CDR3 DNA: TGTGCCAGCAGTCAGGGGTACCAAGAGACCCAGTACTTC.

The rearrangement links TRBV5-4 to TRBJ1-1, with 9 bases fitting TRBD1. V lost 4 bases and J lost 1; bases outside the gene matches: 5. The CDR3 has 15 residues. CDR1 and CDR2 (germline): SGHNT, YYREEE (reference sequence). The CDR3 protein is CASSRDRERNTEAFF. The CDR3 DNA follows: TGTGCCAGCAGCAGGGACAGGGAAAGGAACACTGAAGCTTTCTTT.

The V call is TRBV30, the J call TRBJ2-7, with no clear D. The CDR3 loop spans 12 amino acids. The germline gives CDR1 GTSNPN, CDR2 SVGIG (reference sequence). Trimming shortened V by 0 bases and J by 4 bases, and 7 bases separated the two germline ends. This chain's CDR3 is CAWSVGSYEQYF. In DNA, the CDR3 is TGTGCCTGGAGTGTAGGCAGTTACGAGCAGTACTTC.

The gene calls are TRBV7-6 and TRBJ2-7, with 9 bases fitting TRBD2. Unmatched junction bases numbered 8, after V lost 0 bases and J lost 5 bases. CDR1 is SGHVS, CDR2 FNYEAQ, per germline. The CDR3 is made up of 16 amino acids. In DNA form, the CDR3 reads TGTGCCAGCAGCTTAGCTATGGCGGGGGGGCCTAACGAGCAGTACTTC. Its protein product is CASSLAMAGGPNEQYF.

The chain combines TRBV7-6 with TRBJ1-2; D is ambiguous. The germline gives CDR1 SGHVS, CDR2 FNYEAQ. There are 16 residues in the CDR3. V shed 0 bases and J shed 7 bases, with 18 bases lying between them. The CDR3, as DNA: TGTGCCAGCAGCTTAGCCGACCTCATCTCATCTGGTGGCTACACCTTC. Protein product: CASSLADLISSGGYTF.

The rearrangement joins TRBV5-8 to TRBJ2-1; no firm D call. There are 13 residues in the CDR3. V was trimmed by 0 bases and J by 6 bases, leaving 7 bases between them. The germline V gene encodes CDR1 SGHTS and CDR2 YDEGEE. For the CDR3, the DNA is TGTGCCAGCAGCTTGGGTCATGGCAATGAGCAGTTCTTC. It translates to CASSLGHGNEQFF.

The chain carries TRBV27 and TRBJ1-2, with a weak D call TRBD1 (5 bases). Trimming removed 0 bases from V and 8 bases from J, with 13 bases in between. CDR1 and CDR2 from the germline V gene are MNHEY and SMNVEV (reference sequence). This CDR3 has 14 residues. CDR3 region: CASSLSIWGGGYTF. For the CDR3, the DNA is TGTGCCAGCAGTTTATCGATATGGGGGGGAGGCTACACCTTC.

The rearrangement uses TRBV5-1 and TRBJ2-3; 9 bases are shared with TRBD2. Per the germline V gene, CDR1 is SGHRS and CDR2 is YFSETQ. The trim removed 1 base at V and 2 bases at J, leaving 5 bases unmatched. There are 16 residues in the CDR3. The CDR3 coding sequence is TGCGCCAGCAGCTTGCTACCTAGCGGGGTCACAGATACGCAGTATTTT. This sequence encodes CASSLLPSGVTDTQYF.

The chain couples TRBV7-3 to TRBJ2-2; D gene uncertain. Germline V gives CDR1 SGHTA, CDR2 FQGTGA. Trimming left V 5 bases short and J 2 bases short, with 12 bases between. The CDR3 has 15 amino acids. The CDR3 protein is CASSPRVGNTGELFF. CDR3 DNA: TGTGCCAGCAGCCCTAGGGTGGGTAACACCGGGGAGCTGTTTTTT.

The V and J genes are TRBV24-1 and TRBJ2-1, with TRBD2 as a possible D gene (6 bases). With 3 bases removed from V and 6 bases from J, the gap between germline ends came to 14 bases. The CDR3 contains 15 residues. CDR1 KGHDR and CDR2 SFDVKD come from the germline V gene. The CDR3 DNA sequence: TGTGCCACCAGTGATACGGGACTTGCCCCCAATGAGCAGTTCTTC. Translating it yields CATSDTGLAPNEQFF.

The CDR3 nucleotides are TGCGCCAGCAGCCAAGATGGCGGGGGCCGTGATACGCAGTATTTT. Its translation: CASSQDGGGRDTQYF. The chain is built from TRBV4-1 and TRBJ2-3; D might be TRBD2 (7 bases). The germline V gene has CDR1 MGHRA and CDR2 YSYEKL. Trimming cost V 0 bases and J 6 bases, with 13 bases left between them. This CDR3 contains 15 residues.

The rearrangement joins TRBV5-6 to TRBJ2-7, with unresolved D. Germline CDR1 is SGHDT and CDR2 is YYEEEE. V dropped 1 base and J dropped 5 bases, with 7 bases sitting between them. The CDR3 runs to 12 residues. CDR3 loop: CASSLIGDEQYF. CDR3 sequence (DNA): TGTGCCAGCAGCTTGATTGGAGACGAGCAGTACTTC.

This rearrangement joins TRBV7-3 to TRBJ1-2; TRBD1 aligns across 7 bases. Per germline, CDR1 SGHTA and CDR2 FQGTGA. The trim removed 5 bases at V and 6 bases at J, leaving 6 bases unmatched. The CDR3 loop spans 13 amino acids. CDR3 sequence (DNA): TGTGCCAGCAGCCGTACAGGGGTCGATGGCTACACCTTC. Translated, it gives CASSRTGVDGYTF.

This clone was detected a few times. The chain uses TRBV6-2 or TRBV6-3 and TRBJ2-3; 7 bases are shared with TRBD2. The germline gives CDR1 MNHEY, CDR2 SVGEGT. The CDR3 runs 14 residues. The V gene end was trimmed by 6 bases and the J gene end by 4 bases; junction bases not matched to a gene: 7. This chain's CDR3 is CASSQAGRADTQYF. The CDR3 DNA follows: TGTGCCAGCAGCCAAGCGGGGAGGGCAGATACGCAGTATTTT.